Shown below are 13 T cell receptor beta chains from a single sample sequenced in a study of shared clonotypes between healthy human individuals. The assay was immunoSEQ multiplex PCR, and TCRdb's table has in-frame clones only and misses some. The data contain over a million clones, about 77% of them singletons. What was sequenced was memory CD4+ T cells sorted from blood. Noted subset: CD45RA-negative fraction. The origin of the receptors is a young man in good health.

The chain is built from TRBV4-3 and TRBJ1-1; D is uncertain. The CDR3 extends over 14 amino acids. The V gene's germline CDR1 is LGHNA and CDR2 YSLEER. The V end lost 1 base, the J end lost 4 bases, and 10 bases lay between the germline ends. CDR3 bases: TGCGCCAGCAGCCAAGGGGCCGGAATCACTGAAGCTTTCTTT. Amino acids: CASSQGAGITEAFF.

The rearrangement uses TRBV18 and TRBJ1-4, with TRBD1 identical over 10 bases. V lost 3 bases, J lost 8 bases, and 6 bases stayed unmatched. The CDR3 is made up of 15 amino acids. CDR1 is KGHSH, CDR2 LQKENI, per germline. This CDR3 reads CASSPDRGQAEKLFF. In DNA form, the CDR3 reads TGTGCCAGCTCACCTGACAGGGGGCAGGCGGAAAAACTGTTTTTT.

CDR3: CASSFVGGRGSEQYF. The CDR3 nucleotides are TGTGCCAGCAGCTTCGTAGGCGGGAGGGGGAGCGAGCAGTACTTC. The V gene is TRBV7-2, the J gene TRBJ2-7, with 9 bases lining up with TRBD2. CDR3 length equals 15 residues. The germline CDR1 and CDR2 sequences are SGHTA and FQGNSA. J gave up 6 bases and V 3 bases, and 9 bases lay outside the gene matches.

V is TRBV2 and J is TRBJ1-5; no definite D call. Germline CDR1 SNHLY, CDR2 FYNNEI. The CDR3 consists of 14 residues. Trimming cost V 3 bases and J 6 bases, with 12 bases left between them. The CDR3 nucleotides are TGTGCCAGCAGTGATGAGGCGGGCGGTCAGCCCCAGCATTTT. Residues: CASSDEAGGQPQHF.

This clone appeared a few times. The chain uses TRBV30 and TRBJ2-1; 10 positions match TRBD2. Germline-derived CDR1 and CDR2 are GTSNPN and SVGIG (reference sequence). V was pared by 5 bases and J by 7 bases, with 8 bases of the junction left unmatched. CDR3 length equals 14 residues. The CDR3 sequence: CAWGLAGEWNEQFF. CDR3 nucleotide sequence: TGTGCCTGGGGTCTAGCGGGAGAGTGGAATGAGCAGTTCTTC.

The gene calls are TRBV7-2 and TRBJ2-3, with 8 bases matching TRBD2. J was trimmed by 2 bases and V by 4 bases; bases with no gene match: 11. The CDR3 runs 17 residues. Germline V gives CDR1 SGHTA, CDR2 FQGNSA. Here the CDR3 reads CASSSLGAGGPTDTQYF. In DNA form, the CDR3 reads TGTGCCAGCAGCTCCCTCGGGGCGGGAGGCCCCACAGATACGCAGTATTTT.

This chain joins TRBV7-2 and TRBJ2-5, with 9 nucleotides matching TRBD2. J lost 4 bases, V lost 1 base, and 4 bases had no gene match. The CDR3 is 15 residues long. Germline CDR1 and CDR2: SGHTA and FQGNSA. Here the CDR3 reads CASSLGGRVRETQYF. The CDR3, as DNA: TGTGCCAGCAGCTTAGGCGGGAGGGTCAGAGAGACCCAGTACTTC.

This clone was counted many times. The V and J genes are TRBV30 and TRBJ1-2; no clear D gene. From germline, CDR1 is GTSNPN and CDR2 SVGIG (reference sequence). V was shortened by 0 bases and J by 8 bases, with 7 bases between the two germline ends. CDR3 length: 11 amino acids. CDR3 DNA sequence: TGTGCCTGGAGTGTAAACTGGGGCTACACCTTC. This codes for CAWSVNWGYTF.

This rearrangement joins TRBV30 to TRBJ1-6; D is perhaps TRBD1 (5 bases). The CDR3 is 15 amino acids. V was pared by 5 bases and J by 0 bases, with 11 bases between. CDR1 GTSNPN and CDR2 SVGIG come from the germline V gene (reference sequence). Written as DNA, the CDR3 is TGTGCCTGGGGGGGACGGGGCTCCTATAATTCACCCCTCCACTTT. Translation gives CAWGGRGSYNSPLHF.

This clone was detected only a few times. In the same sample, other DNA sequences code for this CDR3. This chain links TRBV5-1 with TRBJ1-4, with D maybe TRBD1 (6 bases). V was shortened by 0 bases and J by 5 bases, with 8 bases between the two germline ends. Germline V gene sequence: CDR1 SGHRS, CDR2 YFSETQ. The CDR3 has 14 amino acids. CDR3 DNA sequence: TGCGCCAGCAGCTTGGAGGGGGGAAATGAAAAACTGTTTTTT. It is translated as CASSLEGGNEKLFF.

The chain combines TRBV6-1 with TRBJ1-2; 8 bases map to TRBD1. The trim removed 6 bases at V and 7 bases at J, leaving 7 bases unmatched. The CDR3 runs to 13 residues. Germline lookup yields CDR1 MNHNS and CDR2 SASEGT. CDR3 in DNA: TGTGCCAGCAGCCTTTTACAGGGGGGTGGCTACACCTTC. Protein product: CASSLLQGGGYTF.

DNA of the CDR3: TGTGCCAGCTCACCAGAGGGGCTTGAGGGCTACGAGCAGTACTTC. Translated: CASSPEGLEGYEQYF. The J gene is TRBJ2-7, the V gene TRBV18; D is possibly TRBD1 or TRBD2 (5 bases each). Germline loops: CDR1 KGHSH, CDR2 LQKENI. V was trimmed by 2 bases and J by 3 bases, leaving 14 bases between them. The CDR3 consists of 15 residues.

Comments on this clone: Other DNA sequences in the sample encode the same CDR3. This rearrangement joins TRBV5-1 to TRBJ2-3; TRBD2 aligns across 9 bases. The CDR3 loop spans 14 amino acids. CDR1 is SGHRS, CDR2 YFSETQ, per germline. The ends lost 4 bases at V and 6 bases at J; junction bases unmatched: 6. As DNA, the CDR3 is TGCGCCAGCAGCGGTTTAGCGGGAGAGGATACGCAGTATTTT. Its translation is CASSGLAGEDTQYF.